This TCR beta chain comes out of a study of cytomegalovirus exposure and HLA in healthy donors. About this clone: What it recognizes is unknown.

Those who donated were healthy bone marrow donors. PCR used 60 Vbeta primers and 13 Jbeta primers. Some clones are missing from TCRdb's copy, which holds only in-frame ones; the method was immunoSEQ multiplex PCR. Of a few hundred thousand clones detected, around four fifths appear once; the ten largest clones hold 9.5% to 13%. CDR3 length: 13 residues. Germline V gives CDR1 SGHNT, CDR2 YENEEA. Trimming took off 4 bases at V and 6 bases at J, with 10 bases between the two ends. The study's findings and limits: Researchers catalogued under 200 TCR beta chains as cytomegalovirus-associated. A later analysis linked a missense variant in DCLRE1C to the trimming of TCR beta V and J genes.

The receptor comes from a woman aged 45-65 years in good health and CMV-seropositive. The specimen was PBMCs. The chain joins TRBV11-3 to TRBJ2-1; possibly TRBD2 for D (6 bases). The CDR3 loop reads CASSWGSGNEQFF. The CDR3 DNA follows: TGTGCCAGCAGCTGGGGTAGCGGCAATGAGCAGTTCTTC.